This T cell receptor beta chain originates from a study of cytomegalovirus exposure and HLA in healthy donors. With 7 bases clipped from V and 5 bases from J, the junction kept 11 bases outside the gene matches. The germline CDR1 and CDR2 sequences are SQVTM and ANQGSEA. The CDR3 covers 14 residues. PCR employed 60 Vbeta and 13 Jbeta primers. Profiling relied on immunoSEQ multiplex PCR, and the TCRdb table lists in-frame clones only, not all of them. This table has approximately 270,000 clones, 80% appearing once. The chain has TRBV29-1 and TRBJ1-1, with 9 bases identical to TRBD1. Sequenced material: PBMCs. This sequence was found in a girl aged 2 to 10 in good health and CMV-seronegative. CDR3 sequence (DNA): TGCAGCGCTGACAGGGGGTCTTGGGGGACTGAAGCTTTCTTT. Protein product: CSADRGSWGTEAFF.